The TCR beta chain described here comes from a study of T cells after posttransplantation cyclophosphamide. Details on this clone: The antigen is not known.

Whole-study results and caveats: After PTCy, TRB diversity resembled that of CNI/methotrexate controls. Tissue-infiltrating T cells from skin or gut overlapped little with blood T cells.

The V end lost 5 bases, the J end lost 3 bases, and 10 bases lay between the germline ends. The CDR3 length is 13 residues. CDR1 and CDR2 (germline): MNHEY, SMNVEV (reference sequence). TCRdb keeps only in-frame clones here, not all; method: immunoSEQ multiplex PCR. There are over 7,500 clones in the sample; 98% occur only once, and 0.25% to 0.3% lies in the top ten. The sequence came from a man aged 50 or older in good health, CMV-negative, and a related stem cell transplant donor. The sample consisted of naive CD8+ T cells sorted from PBMCs. The V and J genes are TRBV27 and TRBJ1-1; D gene uncertain. CDR3 protein: CASSLLPDTEAFF. The CDR3 bases are TGTGCCAGCAGTCTCCTCCCGGACACTGAAGCTTTCTTT.